The 21 T cell receptor beta chains below all came from one sample that was sequenced in a study of shared clonotypes between healthy human individuals. The data were produced by immunoSEQ multiplex PCR, yet TCRdb's version contains in-frame clones alone and is incomplete. The table includes about 380,000 clones, around 96% detected once. Sequenced sample: memory CD8+ T cells sorted from blood. The subset is: CD45RO+ cells pooled with CCR7-negative TemRA cells. The receptor source for this set is a man younger than 40 in good health.

This clone has just one count. The rearrangement joins TRBV2 to TRBJ1-6, with TRBD1 matching over 8 bases. CDR3 length: 15 residues. After removal of 4 bases from V and 7 bases from J, the junction contained 6 bases not matched to a gene. The germline CDR1 and CDR2 sequences are SNHLY and FYNNEI. The CDR3 DNA follows: TGTGCCAGCAGTGTTTTGCAGGGGGCAAATTCACCCCTCCACTTT. Amino acids: CASSVLQGANSPLHF.

In its sample, this clone was seen a few times. V is TRBV10-3 and J is TRBJ2-7, with TRBD2 matching 7 bases. This CDR3 is built from 13 residues. Trimming removed 4 bases from V and 6 bases from J; junction bases left unmatched: 6. CDR1 is ENHRY and CDR2 is SYGVKD in the germline V gene. The CDR3 here is CAISGGGEIEQYF. The CDR3 coding sequence is TGTGCCATCAGTGGCGGGGGAGAGATCGAGCAGTACTTC.

The DNA for the CDR3 is TGCGCCAGCAGCCATTGGGGCAATGAGCAGTTCTTC. The encoded protein is CASSHWGNEQFF. The chain links TRBV4-1 to TRBJ2-1; D is uncertain. Germline V lookup: CDR1 MGHRA, CDR2 YSYEKL. This CDR3 is built from 12 residues. The V gene lost 3 bases and the J gene lost 6 bases, with 6 bases spanning the gap.

The chain has TRBV7-9 and TRBJ2-3; 7 bases are a match to TRBD2. The germline V gene encodes CDR1 SEHNR and CDR2 FQNEAQ (reference sequence). The CDR3 is 16 residues long. V was clipped by 5 bases and J by 3 bases; unmatched bases: 11. For the CDR3, the DNA is TGTGCCAGCAGCCTACTAGCGATCGCACAAACAGATACGCAGTATTTT. It specifies CASSLLAIAQTDTQYF.

The chain employs TRBV5-1 and TRBJ2-4; a possible D gene is TRBD1 (5 bases). The germline V and J ends were trimmed by 0 bases and 7 bases, with 5 bases remaining between them. The germline CDR1 and CDR2 sequences are SGHRS and YFSETQ. CDR3 size: 12 residues. The CDR3 loop reads CASSLDRNIQYF. DNA for the CDR3: TGCGCCAGCAGCTTGGACAGGAACATTCAGTACTTC.

V usage is TRBV7-3 and J usage is TRBJ2-7; a possible D gene is TRBD2 (5 bases). Germline V lookup: CDR1 SGHTA, CDR2 FQGTGA. V lost 3 bases to trimming and J lost 5 bases, with 8 bases between them. The CDR3 extends over 12 amino acids. The CDR3 sequence is CASSFMRDEQYF. DNA for the CDR3: TGTGCCAGCAGCTTTATGCGGGACGAGCAGTACTTC.

This chain joins TRBV7-9 and TRBJ2-7, with 7 bases matching TRBD2. Germline CDR1 reads SEHNR; CDR2 reads FQNEAQ (reference sequence). This CDR3 region has 14 residues. The junction had 8 bases not matched to a gene; V was cut back by 1 base and J by 8 bases. The CDR3 reads CASSLGWRERQQYF. In DNA form, the CDR3 reads TGTGCCAGCAGCTTAGGTTGGCGGGAGCGCCAGCAGTACTTC.

This rearrangement joins TRBV28 to TRBJ2-3, with D perhaps matching TRBD2 (6 bases). This CDR3 spans 14 amino acids. Germline V gene sequence: CDR1 MDHEN, CDR2 SYDVKM. V lost 4 bases and J lost 4, with 12 bases in between. In DNA, the CDR3 is TGTGCCAGCAGTTCGGCGGGGCTACCAGATACGCAGTATTTT. As protein: CASSSAGLPDTQYF. Using reference TRBV28 and TRBJ2-3 for the parts outside the CDR3, the full variable domain is DVKVTQSSRYLVKRTGEKVFLECVQDMDHENMFWYRQDPGLGLRLIYFSYDVKMKEKGDIPEGYSVSREKKERFSLILESASTNQTSMYLCASSSAGLPDTQYFGPGTRLTVL.

The chain carries TRBV5-1 and TRBJ2-7, with no clear D. Germline V gene sequence: CDR1 SGHRS, CDR2 YFSETQ. V was shortened by 2 bases and J by 7 bases, with 13 bases between the two germline ends. The CDR3 consists of 13 residues. The CDR3 sequence: CASSFRNFGEQYF. CDR3 bases: TGCGCCAGCAGCTTCCGAAATTTCGGGGAGCAGTACTTC.

The chain has TRBV10-3 and TRBJ2-7; possibly TRBD2 for D (10 bases). The germline CDR1 and CDR2 sequences are ENHRY and SYGVKD. This CDR3 contains 16 residues. Trimming left V 6 bases short and J 2 bases short, with 20 bases between. CDR3 in amino acids: CAIRSSGRTGAYEQYF. CDR3 bases: TGTGCCATCAGAAGTAGCGGGAGGACAGGGGCCTACGAGCAGTACTTC.

In nucleotides, the CDR3 is TGTGCCAGCAGTTTTCGCGGCCCATTCTACGAGCAGTACTTC. Amino acids: CASSFRGPFYEQYF. V and J are TRBV28 and TRBJ2-7; D remains ambiguous. The CDR3 has 14 amino acids. With 3 bases removed from V and 3 bases from J, the gap between germline ends came to 12 bases. From germline, CDR1 is MDHEN and CDR2 SYDVKM.

The rearrangement links TRBV10-3 to TRBJ2-2; D gene uncertain. The germline CDR1 and CDR2 sequences are ENHRY and SYGVKD. The V and J ends lost 0 bases and 2 bases respectively, with 10 bases between them. The CDR3 consists of 16 residues. In DNA form, the CDR3 reads TGTGCCATCAGTGAGTCGATTAGGGAAAACACCGGGGAGCTGTTTTTT. Its protein product is CAISESIRENTGELFF.

As concerns this clone: The limits of the CDR3 on the DNA are not certain, so only TCRdb's listed CDR3 is given. The V and J genes are TRBV9 and TRBJ2-5. Germline values: CDR1 SGDLS, CDR2 YYNGEE. The CDR3 is 15 residues long, counting both termini. The CDR3 here is CASSVGRAGQETQYF.

J is TRBJ2-2 and V is TRBV2, with TRBD1 identical over 9 bases. Germline V lookup: CDR1 SNHLY, CDR2 FYNNEI. Unmatched junction bases numbered 4, after V lost 5 bases and J lost 3 bases. The CDR3 is 15 amino acids. The CDR3: CASSQRQGDTGELFF. CDR3 nucleotide sequence: TGTGCCAGCAGTCAGAGACAGGGGGACACCGGGGAGCTGTTTTTT.

This chain connects TRBV29-1 to TRBJ2-5; TRBD1 matches at 7 bases. CDR3 length: 14 amino acids. Germline V gene lookup returns CDR1 SQVTM and CDR2 ANQGSEA. Trimming cost V 0 bases and J 4 bases; bases outside gene matches: 5. The CDR3 protein is CSVEDRDRTETQYF. CDR3 DNA sequence: TGCAGCGTTGAAGATCGGGACAGAACAGAGACCCAGTACTTC.

The genes are TRBV7-9 and TRBJ1-2, with 7 bases that match TRBD1. The ends lost 2 bases at V and 8 bases at J; junction bases unmatched: 17. This CDR3 comprises 17 residues. From germline, CDR1 is SEHNR and CDR2 FQNEAQ (reference sequence). CDR3 in amino acids: CASSLPGRGNLLGGYTF. The CDR3 nucleotides read TGTGCCAGCAGCTTACCCGGCAGGGGGAATCTATTGGGCGGCTACACCTTC. The complete variable domain, with remaining parts taken from reference TRBV7-9 and TRBJ1-2, reads DTGVSQNPRHKITKRGQNVTFRCDPISEHNRLYWYRQTLGQGPEFLTYFQNEAQLEKSRLLSDRFSAERPKGSFSTLEIQRTEQGDSAMYLCASSLPGRGNLLGGYTFGSGTRLTVV.

The chain recombines TRBV6-6 with TRBJ1-1, with D possibly being TRBD1 (6 bases). The CDR3 consists of 15 residues. Germline CDR1 is MNHNY and CDR2 is SVGAGI (reference sequence). V was cut by 11 bases and J by 3 bases, with 22 bases left in between. The CDR3: CAARRGIGRDTEAFF. CDR3 nucleotides: TGTGCCGCTAGGAGGGGGATTGGTAGGGACACTGAAGCTTTCTTT.

As concerns this clone: Other DNA sequences in the sample encode the same CDR3. The rearrangement links TRBV15 to TRBJ1-1; TRBD1 agrees at 7 bases. The V segment lost 1 base and the J segment 5 bases; nucleotides outside the gene matches: 1. CDR1 is LNHNV and CDR2 is YYDKDF in the germline V gene (reference sequence). There are 13 residues in the CDR3. CDR3 in DNA: TGTGCCACCAGCAGAGCAGGGGGGACTGAAGCTTTCTTT. Amino acids: CATSRAGGTEAFF.

The chain employs TRBV10-3 and TRBJ2-7; 11 bases match TRBD2. The junction had 9 bases not matched to a gene; V was cut back by 0 bases and J by 5 bases. The CDR3 loop spans 17 amino acids. Germline CDR1 reads ENHRY; CDR2 reads SYGVKD. CDR3 sequence (DNA): TGTGCCATCAGTGAGTCGTATACGGGACTAGCGGCCCACGAGCAGTACTTC. It encodes CAISESYTGLAAHEQYF.

This sequence joins TRBV14 and TRBJ2-3; weak D call: TRBD2 (6 bases). This CDR3 region has 15 residues. Germline CDR1 is SGHDN and CDR2 is FVKESK. Trimming removed 9 bases at V and 0 bases at J, with 16 bases between. The CDR3: CARGGHQPSTDTQYF. For the CDR3, the DNA is TGTGCCAGGGGAGGACACCAACCTAGCACAGATACGCAGTATTTT. Full variable domain (missing parts from reference TRBV14 and TRBJ2-3): EAGVTQFPSHSVIEKGQTVTLRCDPISGHDNLYWYRRVMGKEIKFLLHFVKESKQDESGMPNNRFLAERTGGTYSTLKVQPAELEDSGVYFCARGGHQPSTDTQYFGPGTRLTVL.

The J gene is TRBJ1-2, the V gene TRBV10-3; tentative D call: TRBD1 (5 bases). The length of the CDR3 is 14 residues. V lost 0 bases to trimming and J lost 4 bases, with 9 bases between them. Germline CDR1 ENHRY, CDR2 SYGVKD. CDR3 protein: CAISESGARYGYTF. CDR3 coding DNA: TGTGCCATCAGTGAGTCAGGGGCACGCTATGGCTACACCTTC.